The sequence of this T cell receptor beta chain was determined in a study of shared clonotypes between healthy human individuals. Study context: The study enrolled two women and a few men aged 18 to 49. Notes on the study in general: Tissue TCR repertoires likely differ from these blood-only repertoires.

Unsorted PBMC replicate PCRs drew on around 270 ng DNA, representing tens of thousands of T cell genomes. The authors' processing: Filtering differed because ImmunoSEQ produced junction-only sequences that carried no quality scores. Clones were read by immunoSEQ multiplex PCR, and TCRdb kept only the in-frame ones, dropping some. D and trimming come from the DNA, and the V and J calls and clone size come from that table. The table includes fewer than 600,000 clones, about 80% detected once. CDR1 is SGHAT, CDR2 FQNNGV, per germline. This CDR3 has 15 amino acids. The V and J ends lost 0 bases and 5 bases respectively, with 14 bases between them. On this clone: Its cognate antigen is unknown.

The sequence derives from a woman aged 40 to 50 in good health. Some clones in this sample may be carry-over from other donors' samples. The chain couples TRBV11-2 to TRBJ2-7; D is perhaps TRBD2 (5 bases). The specimen was PBMCs. CDR3 DNA sequence: TGTGCCAGCAGCTTAGATCGGGTACCGGGGAACGAGCAGTACTTC. Amino acids: CASSLDRVPGNEQYF.